These 22 T cell receptor beta chains came from one sample sequenced in a study of CD8 T cells in Susac syndrome. RNA, at about 0.45 to 1 ug, was reverse transcribed with random hexamers. One entry per CDR3 protein, called by TCRdb with MiXCR from the immunoSEQ multiplex PCR reads. This sample has 80,000 or so distinct CDR3 sequences; roughly 91% occur once, and the top ten carry about 0.52%. The sequencing sample was made of CD4+ T cells from PBMCs. The receptors come from a human donor with Susac syndrome.

V and J are TRBV5-1 and TRBJ2-1, with a tentative D call TRBD1 (5 bases). This CDR3 spans 14 amino acids. The germline gives CDR1 SGHRS, CDR2 YFSETQ. Trimming removed 4 bases at V and 2 bases at J, with 10 bases between. CDR3 amino acids: CASSGQGPYNEQFF. CDR3 sequence (DNA): TGCGCCAGCAGCGGGCAGGGCCCCTACAATGAGCAGTTCTTC.

The V and J genes are TRBV7-2 and TRBJ1-1; no clear D gene. Deletions cut 1 base from V and 0 bases from J, with 6 bases between. There are 14 residues in the CDR3. Germline-derived CDR1 and CDR2 are SGHTA and FQGNSA. The CDR3 spells CASSLVKMNTEAFF. The CDR3 DNA reads TGTGCCAGCAGCTTAGTTAAAATGAACACTGAAGCTTTCTTT.

Concerning this clonotype: One junction end disagrees with the germline gene, perhaps due to a read error. The J gene is TRBJ1-1, the V gene TRBV14; D may be TRBD1 (5 bases). The CDR3 runs 13 residues. The germline CDR1 and CDR2 sequences are SGHDN and FVKESK. The CDR3 DNA is TGTGCCAGCAGCCGACAGACCTACACTGAAGTTTTCTTT. It specifies CASSRQTYTEVFF.

V is TRBV3-1 and J is TRBJ1-2, with D unresolved. Looked up from germline, CDR1 is LGHDT and CDR2 is YNNKEL (reference sequence). Trimming left V 1 base short and J 2 bases short, with 20 bases between. The length of the CDR3 is 18 residues. The DNA for the CDR3 is TGTGCCAGCAGCCAAGTTGGGTCGAAAGCAACCATGAACTATGGCTACACCTTC. This encodes CASSQVGSKATMNYGYTF. The whole variable domain, filled in from reference TRBV3-1 and TRBJ1-2, reads DTAVSQTPKYLVTQMGNDKSIKCEQNLGHDTMYWYKQDSKKFLKIMFSYNNKELIINETVPNRFSPKSPDKAHLNLHINSLELGDSAVYFCASSQVGSKATMNYGYTFGSGTRLTVV.

This chain joins TRBV20-1 and TRBJ2-3; D is unclear. Germline lookup yields CDR1 DFQATT and CDR2 SNEGSKA (reference sequence). CDR3 size: 14 residues. V was trimmed by 1 base and J by 2 bases, leaving 10 bases between them. The CDR3 region has the DNA TGCAGTGCTAGAGTGGACGGGTCCACAGATACGCAGTATTTT. Translation gives CSARVDGSTDTQYF.

J is TRBJ2-1 and V is TRBV19, with 9 nucleotides matching TRBD1. With 4 bases clipped from V and 9 bases from J, the junction kept 7 bases outside the gene matches. CDR3 length equals 14 residues. Germline CDR1 reads LNHDA; CDR2 reads SQIVND (reference sequence). As DNA, the CDR3 is TGTGCCAGTAGTAGTTGGGACAGGGTAAGTGAGCAGTTCTTC. Encoded protein: CASSSWDRVSEQFF.

J is TRBJ1-1 and V is TRBV20-1; the match to TRBD1 covers 7 bases. The V gene end was trimmed by 0 bases and the J gene end by 4 bases; junction bases not matched to a gene: 5. The germline CDR1 and CDR2 sequences are DFQATT and SNEGSKA (reference sequence). The length of the CDR3 is 14 residues. CDR3 loop: CSARDATGTTEAFF. In DNA, the CDR3 is TGCAGTGCTAGAGACGCGACAGGGACCACTGAAGCTTTCTTT.

This clonotype was observed a single time. The chain joins TRBV10-3 to TRBJ1-3; D uncertain. The V and J ends lost 0 bases and 0 bases respectively, with 6 bases between them. The germline CDR1 and CDR2 sequences are ENHRY and SYGVKD. The CDR3 length is 15 residues. The CDR3 sequence is CAISESHLSGNTIYF. The CDR3 region has the DNA TGTGCCATCAGTGAGTCTCATCTCTCTGGAAACACCATATATTTT.

This clonotype was observed a single time. The V and J genes are TRBV20-1 and TRBJ2-5; D might be TRBD1 or TRBD2, each matching 5 bases. The CDR3 is 14 amino acids. Germline V gene data show CDR1 as DFQATT and CDR2 as SNEGSKA (reference sequence). The CDR3 is CSAPGLALGETQYF. CDR3 nucleotide sequence: TGCAGCGCGCCGGGGCTAGCATTAGGGGAGACCCAGTACTTC.

V is TRBV14 and J is TRBJ2-3; 12 bases are shared with TRBD2. The CDR3 extends over 19 amino acids. Trimming at V came to 0 bases and at J to 4 bases, leaving 11 bases not matched to a gene. In germline, CDR1 is SGHDN, CDR2 FVKESK. In DNA, the CDR3 is TGTGCCAGCAGCCAAGATCGTAAGACTAGCGGGAGAAGGGCAGATACGCAGTATTTT. Translating it yields CASSQDRKTSGRRADTQYF.

The V call is TRBV12-3 or TRBV12-4, the J call TRBJ1-6; tentative D call: TRBD1 (5 bases). The V and J ends lost 6 bases and 0 bases respectively, with 12 bases between them. The CDR3 is made up of 16 amino acids. The CDR3 region is CASRSQANSYNSPLHF. In DNA, the CDR3 is TGTGCCAGCAGATCACAGGCCAACTCCTATAATTCACCCCTCCACTTT.

This clonotype is a singleton in its sample. This chain links TRBV4-3 with TRBJ1-4; D gene unclear. V lost 0 bases and J lost 5, with 7 bases in between. The CDR3 runs 14 residues. Per the germline V gene, CDR1 is LGHNA and CDR2 is YSLEER. The CDR3 region is CASSQDARNEKLFF. The CDR3 nucleotides are TGCGCCAGCAGCCAAGATGCCAGGAATGAAAAACTGTTTTTT.

The CDR3 region is CASSKRAGGPRETQYF. CDR3 nucleotide sequence: TGTGCCAGCAGCAAACGAGCGGGAGGGCCGCGAGAGACCCAGTACTTC. This chain connects TRBV21-1 to TRBJ2-5; the table's D call, TRBD2, was not checked against the DNA. TRBV21-1 is a pseudogene. The length of the CDR3 is 16 residues.

The chain uses TRBV28 and TRBJ2-2; D is possibly TRBD2 (6 bases). This CDR3 comprises 16 residues. V was cut by 5 bases and J by 3 bases, with 16 bases left in between. Germline CDR1 MDHEN, CDR2 SYDVKM. This CDR3 reads CASSALGGTDTGELFF. CDR3 bases: TGTGCCAGCAGTGCCCTCGGCGGGACGGACACCGGGGAGCTGTTTTTT.

The chain recombines TRBV20-1 with TRBJ2-3; D tentatively fits TRBD1 or TRBD2 (6 bases each). V lost 3 bases to trimming and J lost 0 bases, with 10 bases between them. The CDR3 has 14 residues. Germline CDR1 reads DFQATT; CDR2 reads SNEGSKA (reference sequence). The CDR3 DNA follows: TGCAGTGCTAGTGGGGGGCCGAGCACAGATACGCAGTATTTT. It yields the protein CSASGGPSTDTQYF.

The chain joins TRBV18 to TRBJ2-4, with 8 bases lining up with TRBD2. V lost 2 bases, J lost 5 bases, and 8 bases stayed unmatched. From germline, CDR1 is KGHSH and CDR2 LQKENI. This CDR3 is built from 16 residues. CDR3 coding DNA: TGTGCCAGCTCACCATTCGGCCCACTAGCGGAAAACATTCAGTACTTC. This sequence encodes CASSPFGPLAENIQYF.

The chain employs TRBV3-1 and TRBJ2-3; 10 bases agree with TRBD1. The V gene's germline CDR1 is LGHDT and CDR2 YNNKEL (reference sequence). This CDR3 is 17 amino acids long. V shed 3 bases and J 3 bases; nucleotides not matched to a gene: 9. DNA for the CDR3: TGTGCCAGCAGCCAGGGGACAGGGGCGCATCTAACAGATACGCAGTATTTT. It encodes CASSQGTGAHLTDTQYF.

The table lists this clonotype with a count of one. The gene calls are TRBV2 and TRBJ1-6; D is ambiguous. Germline V lookup: CDR1 SNHLY, CDR2 FYNNEI. Trimming stripped 6 bases from V and 7 bases from J, with 13 bases between. The CDR3 sequence is 14 residues long. The CDR3 sequence is CASRLEELNSPLHF. Written as DNA, the CDR3 is TGTGCCAGCAGATTGGAAGAATTAAATTCACCCCTCCACTTT.

The chain carries TRBV29-1 and TRBJ2-3, with 11 bases lining up with TRBD1. The CDR3 sequence is 14 residues long. CDR1 and CDR2 from the germline V gene are SQVTM and ANQGSEA. Trimming took 6 bases from V and 4 from J; bases not matched to a gene: 6. Here the CDR3 reads CSVHGTGGPDTQYF. CDR3 nucleotide sequence: TGCAGCGTGCACGGGACAGGGGGACCAGATACGCAGTATTTT.

V usage is TRBV7-9 and J usage is TRBJ2-4, with 7 positions matching TRBD2. Germline V gives CDR1 SEHNR, CDR2 FQNEAQ (reference sequence). The junction had 12 bases not matched to a gene; V was cut back by 6 bases and J by 7 bases. The CDR3 is 15 amino acids. CDR3 in amino acids: CASRPDYGGSNIQYF. The CDR3, as DNA: TGTGCCAGCAGACCCGACTACGGGGGGTCGAACATTCAGTACTTC.

The V gene is TRBV7-2, the J gene TRBJ1-4; D unclear. Germline CDR1 SGHTA, CDR2 FQGNSA. V gave up 2 bases and J gave up 0 bases, with 7 bases separating them. The CDR3 spans 15 residues. This CDR3 reads CASSLRATTNEKLFF. Here the CDR3 DNA reads TGTGCCAGCAGCTTAAGGGCTACAACTAATGAAAAACTGTTTTTT.

This clonotype was detected only once. This chain links TRBV2 with TRBJ2-1; the match to TRBD2 covers 7 bases. Germline V gene lookup returns CDR1 SNHLY and CDR2 FYNNEI. The CDR3 runs to 16 residues. J lost 1 base, V lost 6 bases, and 9 bases had no gene match. CDR3 nucleotide sequence: TGTGCCAGCAGCGTCAAGAGCGGGGTATCCTACAATGAGCAGTTCTTC. This translates into CASSVKSGVSYNEQFF.